This TCR beta chain came from a study of T cell responses to AZD1222 COVID-19 vaccine. Regarding this clone: Its target is not known.

Study results and caveats: Spike-spanning, vaccine-associated CD4 TCRs were dominant at 160-218 and 743-854. Baseline seropositivity characterized only 5 or 6 AZD1222 recipients.

Clones were sequenced by immunoSEQ multiplex PCR, and TCRdb holds only the in-frame ones, with some missing. The profile shows under 250,000 clones, approximately 94% of them singletons. The TCR was taken from an adult in good health. The sequences come from peripheral blood, collected on day 0 of MenACWY control vaccination.

CDR3 protein: CASSLRQGAYGYTF. The CDR3 DNA sequence: TGCGCCAGCAGCTTAAGGCAGGGCGCGTATGGCTACACCTTC. The V call is TRBV5-1, the J call TRBJ1-2, with a weak D call TRBD1 (5 bases). This CDR3 spans 14 amino acids. V was clipped by 2 bases and J by 5 bases, with 13 bases between them. Germline lookup yields CDR1 SGHRS and CDR2 YFSETQ.